This TCR beta chain comes out of a study of post-analysis software for immune sequencing data. CDR3 length: 14 amino acids. Trimming cost V 7 bases and J 2 bases, with 14 bases left between them. Presence of unique molecular identifiers characterized the TCR beta cDNA libraries. cDNA molecules numbering around 450,000 came from around 1 to 10 million T cells. TCRdb ran MiXCR on the PCR reads and lists one entry per CDR3 protein. Of about 770,000 distinct CDR3 sequences in the sample, about 43% were seen once. To note about this clonotype: Its antigen is still unknown.

Study-level findings and limits: F measure showed strong co-clustering of same-batch samples. Among multiple sclerosis patients, normalized Chao1 diversity was significantly below that of controls. With TRBV5-6, TRBV5-1 and TRBV20-1 included, roughly five TRBV segments were more frequent in patients than in controls.

The TCR was taken from a girl aged 5-17 years with multiple sclerosis. The sequenced sample was blood. The chain combines TRBV12-3 or TRBV12-4 with TRBJ1-2; no clear D gene. CDR3 protein: CASTHYRGNYGYTF. The CDR3 bases are TGTGCCAGCACTCATTACCGGGGAAACTATGGCTACACCTTC.